The sequence of this T cell receptor (beta chain) was determined in a study of long-term antiretroviral therapy in people with HIV. The CDR3 extends over 16 amino acids. The germline V gene has CDR1 KGHSH and CDR2 LQKENI. J was trimmed by 0 bases and V by 0 bases; bases with no gene match: 2. Survey-level resolution applied to immunoSEQ assay v3.0. Repertoires were generated with immunoSEQ multiplex PCR, while TCRdb's copy carries only in-frame clones and drops some. The sample lists roughly 13,000 clones, 65% to 85% occurring once. Each donor had at least one pre-ART and at least two post-ART PBMC samples. Study conclusions and caveats: Relative to transplant donor controls, diversity remained lower despite increasing after ART. Repertoires looked antigen-experienced, with only a slight naive shift after ART.

Worth noting for this clone: Its cognate antigen is unknown.

J is TRBJ2-1 and V is TRBV18; TRBD2 agrees at 7 bases. This clonotype originated in a woman aged 18-29 years with HIV. Sequenced here: unsorted PBMCs, sampled 1.3 years after starting antiretroviral therapy. This chain's CDR3 is CASSPPGRDSYNEQFF. The CDR3 DNA sequence: TGTGCCAGCTCACCACCTGGGAGGGACTCCTACAATGAGCAGTTCTTC.